Listed below are T cell receptor beta chains from one sample, sequenced in a study of OX40 agonist ivuxolimab in advanced cancers. Sequenced by immunoSEQ multiplex PCR; TCRdb stores in-frame clones only, minus some. The sample lists 45,000 to 65,000 clones, approximately 80% occurring once. Sample: CD4+ or CD8+ T cells sorted from blood, taken in a trial of the OX40 agonist ivuxolimab. The source of these receptors is an adult with an advanced solid tumor such as melanoma, head and neck, liver or kidney cancer. Both conserved end residues are part of each CDR3. Fields, in order: V gene, J gene, D gene, clone size, CDR3 DNA, CDR3 protein. D genes are given only for firm matches. Some rows mark clone size as missing; the rest say once, few, many or name a class of expanded clone.

>TRBV6-5|TRBJ2-7|TRBD2|-
TGTGCCAGCAGGGGTAGCGGGGATTCCTACGAGCAGTACTTC
CASRGSGDSYEQYF
>TRBV5-1|TRBJ2-3|-|-
TGCGCCAGCAGCCGCAGGGTGGCGGGGACAGATACGCAGTATTTT
CASSRRVAGTDTQYF
>TRBV5-4|TRBJ2-7|-|-
TGTGCCAGCAGCCTGGACAGATACGAGCAGTACTTC
CASSLDRYEQYF
>TRBV5-8|TRBJ1-5|-|-
TGTGCCAGCAGCTTTTCTCCGAGGCAGCCCCAGCATTTT
CASSFSPRQPQHF
>TRBV18|TRBJ1-2|-|-
TGTGCCAGCTCCCCCGACGGGGGGGGGACTAACTATGGCTACACCTTC
CASSPDGGGTNYGYTF
>TRBV27|TRBJ2-7|TRBD2|-
TGTGCCAGCAGTTGGACTAGCGGCTACGAGCAGTACTTC
CASSWTSGYEQYF
>TRBV19|TRBJ2-4|TRBD1|-
TGTGCCAGTAGTATGGGACAGGGGTTAAGGGGAAGCATTCAGTACTTC
CASSMGQGLRGSIQYF
>TRBV29-1|TRBJ1-6|-|-
TGCAGCGCCGCGGGCAGCGGGAATTCACCCCTCCACTTT
CSAAGSGNSPLHF
>TRBV18|TRBJ1-2|-|few
TGTGCCAGCTCAATCGCCGGGACTGGAAATGGCTACACCTTC
CASSIAGTGNGYTF
>TRBV5-1|TRBJ1-2|TRBD1|-
TGCGCCAGCAGCTTGGCCTGGACAGGAACTTATGGCTACACCTTC
CASSLAWTGTYGYTF
>TRBV27|TRBJ2-1|TRBD1|-
TGTGCCAGCAGTTCCTCGACAGGGGCGTTTAATGAGCAGTTCTTC
CASSSSTGAFNEQFF
>TRBV4-2|TRBJ2-1|TRBD2|-
TGTGCCAGCAGCCTACTAGCGGGGTCCTCGGGCAATGAGCAGTTCTTC
CASSLLAGSSGNEQFF
>TRBV5-5|TRBJ2-7|TRBD1|-
TGTGCCAGCAGGTCACGGGACAGGGGGTCCTACGAGCAGTACTTC
CASRSRDRGSYEQYF
>TRBV5-8|TRBJ1-1|-|-
TGTGCCAGCAGCTTGACAGGGAACACTGAAGCTTTCTTT
CASSLTGNTEAFF
>TRBV10-2|TRBJ1-6|-|-
TGCGCCAGCAGTGAGTCGAAGGGTCAATCTCATTCACCCCTCCACTTT
CASSESKGQSHSPLHF
>TRBV27|TRBJ2-5|-|-
TGTGCCAGCAGTTTAGGTGGACAGATCCAAGAGACCCAGTACTTC
CASSLGGQIQETQYF
>TRBV2|TRBJ2-7|-|medium-sized
TGTGCCAGCAGTGAAGGTTACGAGCAGTACTTC
CASSEGYEQYF
>TRBV28|TRBJ1-1|-|-
TGTGCCAGCTGGGGGGTCACTGAAGCTTTCTTT
CASWGVTEAFF